The sequence of this TCR beta chain was determined in a study of T cells in Graves' hyperthyroidism and ophthalmopathy. General study points: In blood, most of the thyroid clonotypes expanded above 0.001 were also present. Ophthalmopathy prediction by the model preceded onset by a median approximately 6.1 months.

The study left out patients who had uncontrolled infection, other autoimmune disease, pregnancy or lactation. Diagnoses used clinical symptoms, serum thyroxine and TRAb, thyroid ultrasound and orbital computed tomography. Amplification of TCR beta CDR3 regions used RNA as the template. RT-PCR in the first round (using the HTBI primer set) targeted the TCR CDR3. One entry per CDR3 protein results from TCRdb running MiXCR on the multiplex PCR reads. The data hold roughly 500,000 distinct CDR3 sequences, with 46% observed a single time. In regard to this clonotype: Its antigen is unidentified.

The length of the CDR3 is 14 residues. The trim removed 2 bases at V and 6 bases at J, leaving 8 bases unmatched. Germline V gives CDR1 SQVTM, CDR2 ANQGSEA. The source is an adult woman with Graves' disease, either hyperthyroidism or ophthalmopathy (not recorded which). The genes are TRBV29-1 and TRBJ2-7; 9 bases align to TRBD1. What was sequenced was peripheral blood or thyroid tissue (not recorded which). The CDR3 DNA is TGCAGCGTTGAACGGACCGGGACAGGGTCCGAGCAGTACTTC. Protein sequence: CSVERTGTGSEQYF.